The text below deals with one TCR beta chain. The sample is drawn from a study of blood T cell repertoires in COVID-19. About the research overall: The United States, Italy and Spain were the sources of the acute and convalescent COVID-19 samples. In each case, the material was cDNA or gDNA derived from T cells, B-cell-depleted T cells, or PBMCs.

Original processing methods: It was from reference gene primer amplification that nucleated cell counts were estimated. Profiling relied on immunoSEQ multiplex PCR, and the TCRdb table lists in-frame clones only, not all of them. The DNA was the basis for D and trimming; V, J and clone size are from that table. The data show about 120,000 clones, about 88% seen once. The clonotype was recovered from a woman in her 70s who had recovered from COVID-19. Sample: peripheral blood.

The CDR3 DNA follows: TGTGCCAGCAGTTTAGGTGGGGGCGCGGGCTCACCCCTCCACTTT. Translation: CASSLGGGAGSPLHF. This chain connects TRBV28 to TRBJ1-6; D is possibly TRBD1 (6 bases). Trimming took off 2 bases at V and 10 bases at J, with 15 bases between the two ends. Germline CDR1 and CDR2: MDHEN and SYDVKM. The CDR3 covers 15 residues.